Listed here are 19 T cell receptor beta chains from one sample, sequenced in a study of regulatory T cells in long-lasting Graves disease. Sequencing libraries for TCR beta were prepared with iRepertoire HTBI primers and Arm-PCR of CDR3 regions. TCRdb processed the multiplex PCR reads anew with MiXCR; each CDR3 protein has one entry. The sample lists a few hundred thousand distinct CDR3 sequences, 20% to 25% seen once, with about 27% in the top ten. Sample time point: persistent/refractory GD, antithyroid drugs over 5 years with positive TRAb. The TCR library was made from RNA that had been extracted from PBMCs in TRIzol. Sequencing was performed on peripheral blood mononuclear cells (PBMCs), taken when the disease was refractory, from a patient treated with antithyroid drugs. The receptor set was obtained from a middle-aged woman with Graves disease.

With regard to this clonotype: Compared with germline, one end of the junction differs, possibly owing to a read error. The gene calls are TRBV7-9 and TRBJ2-7; 7 nucleotides agree with TRBD1. The CDR3 extends over 14 amino acids. The germline V gene encodes CDR1 SEHNR and CDR2 FQNEAQ (reference sequence). This chain's CDR3 is CASGSGQWVYEQCF. CDR3 DNA sequence: TGTGCCAGCGGCTCGGGACAGTGGGTCTACGAGCAGTGCTTC.

Many counts were recorded for this clonotype. The rearrangement joins TRBV27 to TRBJ1-1, with a possible D match to TRBD1 (6 bases). This CDR3 has 14 amino acids. V shed 3 bases and J shed 8 bases, with 16 bases lying between them. Germline V gene data show CDR1 as MNHEY and CDR2 as SMNVEV (reference sequence). The CDR3 nucleotides are TGTGCCAGCAGTTTCTCTGGGACAACTACAGAAGCTTTCTTT. Translated, it gives CASSFSGTTTEAFF.

This clonotype was found many times. The V call is TRBV12-3 or TRBV12-4, the J call TRBJ2-7, with D perhaps TRBD1 (6 bases). V was cut by 6 bases and J by 6 bases, with 12 bases left in between. The CDR3 has 12 amino acids. The DNA of the CDR3 is TGTGCCAGCAGCACCGGGACAATCGAGCAGTACTTC. Translation gives CASSTGTIEQYF.

This clonotype has a handful of counts. Given a much more abundant clone one base away, this may be a read error. This sequence joins TRBV28 and TRBJ1-4; D unclear. Germline V CDR1 and CDR2: MDHEN, SYDVKM. V was clipped by 3 bases and J by 6 bases, with 11 bases between them. The CDR3 consists of 14 residues. The CDR3 DNA reads as TGTGCCAGCAGTTTTCTGGCCATGGATGAAAAACTGTTTTTT. Amino acid sequence: CASSFLAMDEKLFF. Complete variable domain (other parts from reference TRBV28 and TRBJ1-4): DVKVTQSSRYLVKRTGEKVFLECVQDMDHENMFWYRQDPGLGLRLIYFSYDVKMKEKGDIPEGYSVSREKKERFSLILESASTNQTSMYLCASSFLAMDEKLFFGSGTQLSVL.

This clonotype occurred a few times. The chain combines TRBV28 with TRBJ1-5; 7 bases map to TRBD1. The CDR3 is made up of 16 amino acids. V trimming: 8 bases; J trimming: 1 base; junction bases outside the gene matches: 11. CDR1 is MDHEN, CDR2 SYDVKM, per germline. Here the CDR3 DNA reads TGTGCCAGCGGATCAACCGGGACAGCCAGCAATCAGCCCCAGCATTTT. It encodes CASGSTGTASNQPQHF.

This chain joins TRBV19 and TRBJ1-1, with 9 bases aligning to TRBD1. Per the germline V gene, CDR1 is LNHDA and CDR2 is SQIVND (reference sequence). With 4 bases clipped from V and 5 bases from J, the junction kept 5 bases outside the gene matches. CDR3 size: 14 residues. As DNA, the CDR3 is TGTGCCAGTAGTACACAGGGGGCAGGGACTGAAGCTTTCTTT. Its protein product is CASSTQGAGTEAFF.

This clonotype was recorded once. A much bigger clone sits one base away, suggesting this may be a read error. The chain carries TRBV7-9 and TRBJ2-5; 7 positions match TRBD2. Germline CDR1 and CDR2: SEHNR and FQNEAQ (reference sequence). This CDR3 is 14 amino acids long. The CDR3 DNA sequence: TGTGCCAGCAGCTGGGGGGGTCCTCAAGAGACCCAGTGCTTC. The encoded protein is CASSWGGPQETQCF.

There are many counts of this clonotype. The chain links TRBV29-1 to TRBJ1-1; tentative D call: TRBD1 (5 bases). CDR1 is SQVTM and CDR2 is ANQGSEA in the germline V gene. V gave up 7 bases and J gave up 1 base, with 10 bases separating them. This CDR3 spans 12 amino acids. The CDR3 is CSAMDKNTEAFF. The CDR3 DNA reads TGCAGCGCAATGGACAAGAACACTGAAGCTTTCTTT. Complete variable domain (other parts from reference TRBV29-1 and TRBJ1-1): SAVISQKPSRDICQRGTSLTIQCQVDSQVTMMFWYRQQPGQSLTLIATANQGSEATYESGFVIDKFPISRPNLTFSTLTVSNMSPEDSSIYLCSAMDKNTEAFFGQGTRLTVV.

In this sample, this clonotype turned up a few times. V usage is TRBV7-9 and J usage is TRBJ2-7, with a weak D call TRBD2 (6 bases). Trimming removed 6 bases from V and 0 bases from J, with 12 bases in between. Germline V lookup: CDR1 SEHNR, CDR2 FQNEAQ (reference sequence). The length of the CDR3 is 14 residues. The CDR3 sequence is CASRGPGSSYEQYF. The CDR3, as DNA: TGTGCCAGCAGGGGGCCCGGGAGCTCCTACGAGCAGTACTTC.

This clonotype was recorded at least ten times. The chain carries TRBV7-2 and TRBJ2-7, with 10 bases lining up with TRBD2. Germline CDR1 SGHTA, CDR2 FQGNSA. Trimming cost V 5 bases and J 5 bases; bases outside gene matches: 12. The CDR3 runs to 16 residues. CDR3 nucleotide sequence: TGTGCCAGCAGCCCCCGGACTAGCGGAGGTGCCAACGAGCAGTACTTC. Its protein product is CASSPRTSGGANEQYF. Variable domain in full (rest from reference TRBV7-2 and TRBJ2-7): GAGVSQSPSNKVTEKGKDVELRCDPISGHTALYWYRQSLGQGLEFLIYFQGNSAPDKSGLPSDRFSAERTGGSVSTLTIQRTQQEDSAVYLCASSPRTSGGANEQYFGPGTRLTVT.

This clonotype has just a few counts. The chain recombines TRBV6-1 with TRBJ2-2, with D uncertain. CDR1 and CDR2 from the germline V gene are MNHNS and SASEGT. This CDR3 contains 13 residues. DNA of the CDR3: TGTGCGGCCCGGACCCCTGACACCGGGGAGCTGTTTTTT. This gives the protein CAARTPDTGELFF.

This clonotype was seen a few times. The genes are TRBV11-2 and TRBJ2-3; 7 bases agree with TRBD2. Germline CDR1 reads SGHAT; CDR2 reads FQNNGV. CDR3 size: 14 residues. The ends lost 8 bases at V and 2 bases at J; junction bases unmatched: 7. CDR3 protein: CASFKAGATDTQYF. Written as DNA, the CDR3 is TGTGCCAGCTTTAAGGCGGGAGCCACAGATACGCAGTATTTT.

This clonotype was seen many times. This sequence joins TRBV29-1 and TRBJ2-5, with no clear D. The germline V gene has CDR1 SQVTM and CDR2 ANQGSEA. The CDR3 is 10 residues long. The V end was cut by 7 bases, the J end by 5 bases, with 8 bases between. CDR3 region: CSAQLETQYF. CDR3 bases: TGCAGCGCCCAACTGGAGACCCAGTACTTC.

Worth noting for this clonotype: A single base separates this from a much larger clone, so it may be a read error. V usage is TRBV6-1 and J usage is TRBJ1-1, with a tentative D call TRBD1 (6 bases). The CDR3 totals 15 residues. The germline gives CDR1 MNHNS, CDR2 SASEGT. The CDR3 here is CAGSASWGGGTEAFF. CDR3 bases: TGTGCCGGCAGTGCCTCATGGGGGGGCGGCACTGAAGCTTTCTTT.

Comments on this clonotype: This sequence may be a read error, since a much larger clone differs from it by one base. The V call is TRBV2, the J call TRBJ1-4; the D is unclear. The length of the CDR3 is 13 residues. The germline V gene encodes CDR1 SNHLY and CDR2 FYNNEI. Here the CDR3 reads CASREPPNEKPFF. The DNA of the CDR3 is TGTGCCAGCAGGGAACCGCCTAATGAAAAACCGTTTTTT.

The V and J genes are TRBV6-2 or TRBV6-3 and TRBJ2-1; the D is unclear. The CDR3 contains 12 residues. The germline CDR1 and CDR2 sequences are MNHEY and SVGEGT. The V end lost 5 bases, the J end lost 6 bases, and 8 bases lay between the germline ends. The CDR3 DNA reads as TGTGCCAGCAGTGAGGTCGTCAATGAGCAGTTCTTC. Protein product: CASSEVVNEQFF.

There are many counts of this clonotype. The chain is built from TRBV28 and TRBJ2-7, with TRBD2 identical over 11 bases. The length of the CDR3 is 15 residues. Germline loops: CDR1 MDHEN, CDR2 SYDVKM. The V gene end was trimmed by 5 bases and the J gene end by 2 bases; junction bases not matched to a gene: 5. The CDR3 region is CASSVRLAGTYEQYF. The CDR3 nucleotides read TGTGCCAGCAGTGTCCGACTAGCGGGAACCTACGAGCAGTACTTC.

About this clonotype: A read error may produce the germline difference seen at one junction end. The rearrangement joins TRBV10-3 to TRBJ2-7; D remains ambiguous. CDR3 size: 14 residues. In germline, CDR1 is ENHRY, CDR2 SYGVKD. The DNA for the CDR3 is TGTGCCATCAGTGAATCTCGTGGGTTCTACGAGCGGTACTTC. Its protein product is CAISESRGFYERYF.

This chain links TRBV12-3 or TRBV12-4 with TRBJ2-1; D not certain. The CDR3 spans 16 residues. V was clipped by 3 bases and J by 0 bases, with 12 bases between them. In nucleotides, the CDR3 is TGTGCCAGCAGTTTGTTTCAGGTGAGCTCCTACAATGAGCAGTTCTTC. Its protein product is CASSLFQVSSYNEQFF.